This TCR beta chain emerged from a study of blood T cell repertoires in COVID-19 (dated by TCRdb to about 2020). As for the study more broadly: Samples from collaborators originated in the United States, Italy and Spain and spanned both the acute and convalescent phases of COVID-19. The prospective study material was composed of cDNA or gDNA derived from T cells, B-cell-depleted T cells, or PBMCs. Deeply sampled blood TCRbeta repertoires from subjects exposed to, actively infected with, or recovered from COVID-19 were included in the dataset. The repertoires were made available in a free public database intended to serve as a resource for research on the immune response to SARS-CoV-2. Samples came from the ongoing ImmuneRACE study (first 160 participants) plus 1,254 subjects from 6 global collaborators. A de-identified subject ID, COVID-19 status, age in years and sex were almost always included in the sample metadata. Where available, HLA class I and class II types were obtained from metadata supplied by the sample provider rather than from assay-based typing.

TCRbeta CDR3 regions were amplified from genomic DNA using the immunoSEQ Assay, a bias-controlled multiplex PCR. The study's processing was this. The number of nucleated cells in each sample was estimated from the amplification of reference gene primers within the assay. To quantify the absolute abundance of each unique TCRbeta CDR3 rearrangement, sequence reads were collapsed and filtered. For each sample, productive Simpson clonality was calculated as the square root of Simpson's diversity index across productive rearrangements. Entries here come from immuneACCESS through TCRdb and include only in-frame sequences with V and J called. Some clones fail to appear in such tables; in the studies checked, an unresolved V gene covers under half of the shortfall, and the cause of the remainder is unknown. V and J calls and clone size are those listed in that table; D and trimming were worked out from the DNA. This sample comprises fewer than 350,000 clones, around nine tenths of them detected only once. The top ten hold roughly 6.2% of the sample.

Paper-wide results and their limitations: The quantity of clinical and demographic metadata differed by source and by participant and was supplied without curation.

In regard to this clone: No antigen is known for it. No much larger clone exists at a distance of one base, and base qualities are not known.

The CDR3, from cysteine to phenylalanine, totals 12 residues. Of all the DNA, just the CDR3 is kept, 36 bases in frame from base 1. V sheds 11 bases and J sheds 8 bases, leaving 15 bases between their ends. CDR1 MDHEN and CDR2 SYDVKM were looked up in the germline V gene. In the prospective study, participants were about 18 to 95 years old, resided in approximately 22 geographic areas of the United States, and were enrolled through a virtual design. Cohort assignment in the prospective study relied on participant-reported clinical history from a screening survey and a study questionnaire. Recovered participants in ImmuneRACE Cohort 3 were defined by two consecutive negative NP/OP PCR tests, clearance by a healthcare professional, or resolution of symptoms. Mobile phlebotomists in the prospective study collected whole blood, serum and a nasopharyngeal or oropharyngeal swab from every participant. Prospective study participants could optionally give additional blood draws and questionnaires over an approximately two-month period. Before DNA extraction, prospective study blood samples were shipped either frozen or at room temperature.

This clonotype was obtained from a woman between 40 and 50 years old who had recovered from COVID-19. Recombination linked TRBV28 to TRBJ1-4; the D gene is not confidently resolved. Sequenced input: PBMCs or T cells enriched from blood (not recorded which). This receptor has the CDR3 CASTAGREKLFF. The base sequence is TGTGCCTCGACCGCGGGAAGAGAAAAACTGTTTTTT.